This TCR beta chain was captured by sequencing in a study of blood T cell repertoires in COVID-19. Study context: The cDNA or gDNA used as material had been derived from T cells, B-cell-depleted T cells, or PBMCs.

In terms of age and location, participants ranged from roughly 18 to 90 years and lived in roughly 22 US areas. Participants reported their clinical history, and cohort assignment relied on those reports. Assay: immunoSEQ multiplex PCR; the TCRdb copy retains only in-frame clones and omits some. The table lists 150,000 to 200,000 clones, around 84% of them singletons. Germline values: CDR1 KGHSH, CDR2 LQKENI. The germline V and J ends were trimmed by 2 bases and 8 bases, with 12 bases remaining between them. This CDR3 region has 13 residues. The sample taken for sequencing was PBMCs or T cells enriched from blood (not recorded which). The source of this sequence is a man between 35 and 55 years old who had recovered from COVID-19. The chain recombines TRBV18 with TRBJ1-1; unclear D gene. This CDR3 is CASSPSEGPEAFF. CDR3 nucleotides: TGTGCCAGCTCACCATCGGAGGGTCCCGAAGCTTTCTTT.